A single sample is the source of the 11 T cell receptor beta chains below, sequenced in a study of T cell repertoires in cytomegalovirus infection. TCRdb used MiXCR to reprocess the reads, holding one entry per CDR3 protein. The table lists 450,000 to 600,000 distinct CDR3 sequences, 11% of them singletons, with roughly 10% in the top ten. Sequenced input: PBMCs. These receptors were collected from a human donor in good health (CMV status not recorded). Some clones in this sample may be carry-over from other donors' samples.

The chain joins TRBV2 to TRBJ1-2; TRBD1 aligns across 7 bases. V was pared by 3 bases and J by 4 bases, with 8 bases of the junction left unmatched. CDR1 and CDR2 (germline): SNHLY, FYNNEI. This CDR3 is built from 15 residues. This CDR3 reads CASSEDRRVSYGYTF. In DNA, the CDR3 is TGTGCCAGCAGTGAGGACAGGAGAGTAAGCTATGGCTACACCTTC.

This clonotype was found many times. V gene TRBV2 combines with J gene TRBJ2-7, with TRBD1 matching over 12 bases. Germline V gene sequence: CDR1 SNHLY, CDR2 FYNNEI. This CDR3 has 14 residues. J was trimmed by 3 bases and V by 6 bases; bases with no gene match: 3. The CDR3 nucleotides are TGTGCCAGCAGGGGGACAGGGGGCGGCTACGAGCAGTACTTC. Its protein product is CASRGTGGGYEQYF.

This clonotype occurred many times. This sequence joins TRBV20-1 and TRBJ2-7; D gene ambiguous. The CDR3 covers 14 residues. The ends were cut back, 8 bases at V and 0 bases at J, with 17 bases in the middle. The germline V gene has CDR1 DFQATT and CDR2 SNEGSKA (reference sequence). The CDR3 loop reads CSIPAQLSSYEQYF. The CDR3 region has the DNA TGCAGTATCCCGGCTCAATTGAGCTCCTACGAGCAGTACTTC.

This clonotype was seen a handful of times. This chain links TRBV4-1 with TRBJ2-1; either TRBD1 or TRBD2 may supply D (5 bases each). V lost 7 bases and J 2 bases, leaving 21 bases between the germline ends. Looked up from germline, CDR1 is MGHRA and CDR2 is YSYEKL. This CDR3 contains 17 residues. In DNA, the CDR3 is TGCGCCAGCACCCCCTTGGACGGGGCCCTAACCTACAATGAGCAGTTCTTC. Protein product: CASTPLDGALTYNEQFF.

In its sample, this clonotype was seen a few times. The V and J genes are TRBV7-9 and TRBJ1-4; D might be TRBD1 (6 bases). V was shortened by 6 bases and J by 8 bases, with 10 bases between the two germline ends. Germline CDR1 SEHNR, CDR2 FQNEAQ (reference sequence). The CDR3 is 12 amino acids. DNA for the CDR3: TGTGCCAGCAGTTCCACAGGGGAAAAACTGTTTTTT. It encodes CASSSTGEKLFF.

This clonotype was seen repeatedly, ten times or more. The CDR3 here is CASSPIAGRMGNEQFF. In DNA form, the CDR3 reads TGTGCCAGCAGCCCCATTGCGGGGAGGATGGGAAATGAGCAGTTCTTC. V and J are TRBV7-2 and TRBJ2-1; D is perhaps TRBD2 (6 bases). CDR3 size: 16 residues. Germline CDR1 is SGHTA and CDR2 is FQGNSA. The ends were cut back, 5 bases at V and 7 bases at J, with 21 bases in the middle.

The sample holds a few counts of this clonotype. This chain uses TRBV5-1 with TRBJ2-2, with a tentative D call TRBD1 (5 bases). This CDR3 is built from 16 residues. V lost 2 bases, J lost 3 bases, and 14 bases lay in between. Germline-derived CDR1 and CDR2 are SGHRS and YFSETQ. CDR3 in amino acids: CASSFFDSRHTGELFF. CDR3 nucleotides: TGCGCCAGCAGCTTCTTTGACAGTAGGCACACCGGGGAGCTGTTTTTT.

This clonotype was found many times. The chain uses TRBV7-2 and TRBJ1-6; 7 nucleotides match TRBD1. The germline V gene encodes CDR1 SGHTA and CDR2 FQGNSA. Trimming at V came to 1 base and at J to 9 bases, leaving 6 bases not matched to a gene. CDR3 size: 15 residues. The CDR3 protein is CASSLVPGGGSPLHF. The CDR3 region has the DNA TGTGCCAGCAGCTTAGTTCCAGGGGGAGGTTCACCCCTCCACTTT.

The rearrangement joins TRBV4-2 to TRBJ2-2; D perhaps matches TRBD1 (6 bases). Germline V CDR1 and CDR2: LGHNA, YNFKEQ. Trimming left V 0 bases short and J 4 bases short, with 12 bases between. The CDR3 runs 16 residues. This chain's CDR3 is CASSQEGTGRTGELFF. CDR3 in DNA: TGTGCCAGCAGCCAAGAAGGAACAGGGCGCACCGGGGAGCTGTTTTTT.

This chain uses TRBV9 with TRBJ2-5; D tentatively reads TRBD1 or TRBD2 (5 bases each). Deletions cut 4 bases from V and 5 bases from J, with 15 bases between. Germline loops: CDR1 SGDLS, CDR2 YYNGEE. The CDR3 has 14 residues. The CDR3 region has the DNA TGTGCCAGCAGCTCAACCGGGGCCGGGGAGACCCAGTACTTC. This gives the protein CASSSTGAGETQYF.

The chain has TRBV20-1 and TRBJ2-1; TRBD1 matches 8 bases. CDR1 and CDR2 (germline): DFQATT, SNEGSKA (reference sequence). This CDR3 is 15 amino acids long. The V and J ends lost 3 bases and 8 bases, in that order; junction bases with no gene match: 12. The CDR3 bases are TGCAGTGCTAGGAACCCCGGGACAGGAAGCCATGAGCAGTTCTTC. Residues: CSARNPGTGSHEQFF.